Listed below are T cell receptor beta chains from one sample, sequenced in a study of beta chain features in type 1 diabetes. The method was immunoSEQ multiplex PCR; TCRdb's version includes in-frame clones alone and lacks a portion of them. In the table there are a few hundred thousand clones, about a fifth of which are singletons. Sequencing was done on a sample of naive CD4+ T cells from blood. The origin of the receptors is a woman between 40 and 55 years old with type 1 diabetes. Both conserved end residues are part of each CDR3. Each record gives: J gene, D gene, clone size, V gene, CDR3 DNA, CDR3 protein. The D gene is left open where the match is weak. Only some rows state a clone size, as once, few, many or a class for expanded clones.

j_gene: TRBJ2-7
d_gene: TRBD2
abundance: NA
v_gene: TRBV14
CDR3nt: TGTGCCAGCAGCCAAGGGGGGAGCGGGAGAGCTGGAGAGCAGTACTTC
CDR3aa: CASSQGGSGRAGEQYF

j_gene: TRBJ2-1
d_gene: TRBD1
abundance: NA
v_gene: TRBV25-1
CDR3nt: TGTGCCAGCAGTGGACCGGGACAGGGGGCCCATGAGCAGTTCTTC
CDR3aa: CASSGPGQGAHEQFF

j_gene: TRBJ2-3
d_gene: NA
abundance: few
v_gene: TRBV19
CDR3nt: TGTGCCAGTGGGACATCAACTACAGATACGCAGTATTTT
CDR3aa: CASGTSTTDTQYF

j_gene: TRBJ2-5
d_gene: TRBD1
abundance: few
v_gene: TRBV28
CDR3nt: TGTGCCAGCAGGGGAGACAGGGTACAAGAGACCCAGTACTTC
CDR3aa: CASRGDRVQETQYF

j_gene: TRBJ1-1
d_gene: NA
abundance: few
v_gene: TRBV15
CDR3nt: TGTGCCACCAGCAGAAACAGGGAGAACACTGAAGCTTTCTTT
CDR3aa: CATSRNRENTEAFF

j_gene: TRBJ1-2
d_gene: TRBD1
abundance: NA
v_gene: TRBV4-3
CDR3nt: TGCGCCAGCAGCCAACTACAGGGGGCGGGTGGCTACACCTTC
CDR3aa: CASSQLQGAGGYTF

j_gene: TRBJ2-7
d_gene: TRBD1
abundance: NA
v_gene: TRBV7-9
CDR3nt: TGTGCCAGCAGCTTCGACAGGGGCAGCGACGAGCAGTACTTC
CDR3aa: CASSFDRGSDEQYF

j_gene: TRBJ2-1
d_gene: NA
abundance: NA
v_gene: TRBV5-1
CDR3nt: TGCGCCAGCAGCTTGGACGGCTACAATGAGCAGTTCTTC
CDR3aa: CASSLDGYNEQFF

j_gene: TRBJ1-5
d_gene: NA
abundance: NA
v_gene: TRBV2
CDR3nt: TGTGCCAGCAGTGTACACAGCAACAATCAGCCCCAGCATTTT
CDR3aa: CASSVHSNNQPQHF

j_gene: TRBJ2-2
d_gene: TRBD2
abundance: NA
v_gene: TRBV5-4
CDR3nt: TGTGCCAGCAGCCCTCTAGCGGGGGGGGCGAACACCGGGGAGCTGTTTTTT
CDR3aa: CASSPLAGGANTGELFF

j_gene: TRBJ1-4
d_gene: TRBD1
abundance: NA
v_gene: TRBV6-5
CDR3nt: TGTGCCAGCAGTTACTCGGGGACAGGGGGTGAAAAACTGTTTTTT
CDR3aa: CASSYSGTGGEKLFF

j_gene: TRBJ2-7
d_gene: TRBD1
abundance: few
v_gene: TRBV5-6
CDR3nt: TGTGCCAGCAGCTTGGGGGACAGGGTCTACGAGCAGTACTTC
CDR3aa: CASSLGDRVYEQYF

j_gene: TRBJ2-1
d_gene: NA
abundance: few
v_gene: TRBV18
CDR3nt: TGTGCCAGCTCACCAGACATGAGCTCCTACAATGAGCAGTTCTTC
CDR3aa: CASSPDMSSYNEQFF

j_gene: TRBJ2-5
d_gene: NA
abundance: NA
v_gene: TRBV5-1
CDR3nt: TGCGCCAGCAGCCCCTCGGGGGGCGGGGAGACCCAGTACTTC
CDR3aa: CASSPSGGGETQYF

j_gene: TRBJ2-1
d_gene: TRBD2
abundance: few
v_gene: TRBV6-1
CDR3nt: TGTGCCAGCAGTGACATAGCGGGAGACGTGCAGTTCTTC
CDR3aa: CASSDIAGDVQFF

j_gene: TRBJ2-7
d_gene: TRBD1
abundance: NA
v_gene: TRBV27
CDR3nt: TGTGCCAGCAGTCCCCGGACAGGGGGCCCCTACGAGCAGTACTTC
CDR3aa: CASSPRTGGPYEQYF

j_gene: TRBJ2-5
d_gene: NA
abundance: few
v_gene: TRBV4-1
CDR3nt: TGCGCCAGCAGCCAGGGGCTCCTAGAGACCCAGTACTTC
CDR3aa: CASSQGLLETQYF

j_gene: TRBJ1-1
d_gene: NA
abundance: few
v_gene: TRBV5-4
CDR3nt: TGTGCCAGCAGCCTCCCGGGGGGCACTGAAGCTTTCTTT
CDR3aa: CASSLPGGTEAFF

j_gene: TRBJ1-3
d_gene: NA
abundance: NA
v_gene: TRBV4-3
CDR3nt: TGCGCCAGCAGCCAAGAAACCAGCTCTGGAAACACCATATATTTT
CDR3aa: CASSQETSSGNTIYF

j_gene: TRBJ2-5
d_gene: TRBD1
abundance: few
v_gene: TRBV7-2
CDR3nt: TGTGCCAGCAGCCCAGACAGGGAGTCGGCAGAGACCCAGTACTTC
CDR3aa: CASSPDRESAETQYF

j_gene: TRBJ1-5
d_gene: NA
abundance: NA
v_gene: TRBV10-3
CDR3nt: TGTGCCATCAGTGAGGGGGCGGAAAGCAATCAGCCCCAGCATTTT
CDR3aa: CAISEGAESNQPQHF

j_gene: TRBJ1-3
d_gene: NA
abundance: NA
v_gene: TRBV7-3
CDR3nt: TGTGCCAGCAGCCTAGTAGGGGGTGTCTTCTCTGGAAACACCATATATTTT
CDR3aa: CASSLVGGVFSGNTIYF

j_gene: TRBJ2-5
d_gene: NA
abundance: few
v_gene: TRBV4-2
CDR3nt: TGTGCCAGCAGCCAAGAGGCCCAGGGCACGGCCCAGTACTTC
CDR3aa: CASSQEAQGTAQYF

j_gene: TRBJ2-7
d_gene: TRBD1
abundance: few
v_gene: TRBV10-3
CDR3nt: TGTGCCATCAAGGGGACAGGGACAGGGGAGCAGTACTTC
CDR3aa: CAIKGTGTGEQYF